The source of this TCR beta chain is a study of blood T cell repertoires in COVID-19. Across the whole study: The origin of the acute and convalescent COVID-19 samples was the United States, Italy and Spain. PBMCs, B-cell-depleted T cells, or T cells provided the cDNA or gDNA that made up the material.

Under the authors' procedure: Nucleated cell number was recorded as an estimate derived from reference gene primer amplification. Sequenced by immunoSEQ multiplex PCR; TCRdb stores in-frame clones only, minus some. Clone size and the V and J calls come from that table; the DNA yielded D and trimming. Counted here are roughly 110,000 clones, roughly 79% occurring once; the ten biggest clones make up less than 11%. This CDR3 has 13 residues. Trimming stripped 3 bases from V and 7 bases from J, with 12 bases between. Germline assignment: CDR1 MDHEN and CDR2 SYDVKM. There are a few counts of this clone. The sequenced sample was peripheral blood. This TCR was recovered from a human donor in a cohort sampled during active COVID-19. The chain is built from TRBV28 and TRBJ1-1; D remains unclear. As DNA, the CDR3 is TGTGCCAGCAGTTTTAGTTTCGCTCGTGAAGCTTTCTTT. Translation: CASSFSFAREAFF.